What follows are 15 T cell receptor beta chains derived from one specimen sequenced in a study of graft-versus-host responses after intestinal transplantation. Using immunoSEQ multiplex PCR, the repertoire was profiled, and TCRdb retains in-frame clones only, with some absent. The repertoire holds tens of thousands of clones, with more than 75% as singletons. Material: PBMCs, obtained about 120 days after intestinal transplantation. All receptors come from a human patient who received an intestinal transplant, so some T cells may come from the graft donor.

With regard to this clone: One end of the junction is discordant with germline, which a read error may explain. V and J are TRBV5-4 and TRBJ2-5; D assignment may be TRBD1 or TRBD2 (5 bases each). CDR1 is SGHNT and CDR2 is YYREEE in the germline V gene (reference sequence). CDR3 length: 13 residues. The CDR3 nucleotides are TGTGCCAGCAGCTTGCCTTCGGGGCAGCAGCAGGACTTC. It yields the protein CASSLPSGQQQDF.

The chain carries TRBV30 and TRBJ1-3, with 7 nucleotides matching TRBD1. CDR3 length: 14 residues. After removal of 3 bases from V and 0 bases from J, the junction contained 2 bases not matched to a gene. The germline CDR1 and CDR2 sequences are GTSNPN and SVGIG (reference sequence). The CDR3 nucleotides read TGTGCCTGGAGCTACAGGGGCTCTGGAAACACCATATATTTT. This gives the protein CAWSYRGSGNTIYF.

The CDR3: CASSLGLAMADTQYF. The DNA for the CDR3 is TGTGCCAGCAGCCTAGGACTAGCAATGGCAGATACGCAGTATTTT. This rearrangement joins TRBV7-9 to TRBJ2-3; TRBD2 matches at 8 bases. The length of the CDR3 is 15 residues. Losses at the gene ends were 5 bases for V and 4 bases for J; bases not matched to a gene: 8. Per germline, CDR1 SEHNR and CDR2 FQNEAQ (reference sequence).

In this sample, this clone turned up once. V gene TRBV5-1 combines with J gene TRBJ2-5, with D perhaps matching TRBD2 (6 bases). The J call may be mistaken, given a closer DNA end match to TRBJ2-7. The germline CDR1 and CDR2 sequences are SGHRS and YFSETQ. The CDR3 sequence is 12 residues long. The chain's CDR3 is CASSPEGSEQYF. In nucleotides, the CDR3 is TGCGCCAGCAGCCCGGAGGGATCCGAGCAGTACTTC.

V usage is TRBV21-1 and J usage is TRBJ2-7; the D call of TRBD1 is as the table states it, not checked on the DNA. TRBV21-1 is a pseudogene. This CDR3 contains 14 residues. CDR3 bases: TGTGCCAGCAGCATGGACAGGGGGGACTACGAGCAGTACTTC. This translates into CASSMDRGDYEQYF.

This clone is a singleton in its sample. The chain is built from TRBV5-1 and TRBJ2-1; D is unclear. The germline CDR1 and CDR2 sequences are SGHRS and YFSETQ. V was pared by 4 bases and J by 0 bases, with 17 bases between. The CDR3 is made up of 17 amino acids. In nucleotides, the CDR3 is TGCGCCAGCAGCCCGCCGAGCGCCCTAAGCTCCTACAATGAGCAGTTCTTC. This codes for CASSPPSALSSYNEQFF.

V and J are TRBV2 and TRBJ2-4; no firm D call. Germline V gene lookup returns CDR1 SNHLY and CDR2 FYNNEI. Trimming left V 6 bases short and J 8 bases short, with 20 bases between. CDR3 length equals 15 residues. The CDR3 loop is CASSVSGLSYDIQYF. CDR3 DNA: TGTGCCAGCAGCGTCTCGGGCCTAAGCTACGACATTCAGTACTTC.

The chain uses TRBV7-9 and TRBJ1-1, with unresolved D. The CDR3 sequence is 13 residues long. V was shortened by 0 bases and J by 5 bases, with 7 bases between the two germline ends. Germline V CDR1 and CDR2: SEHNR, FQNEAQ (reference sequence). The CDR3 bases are TGTGCCAGCAGCTTAGCGGCGAATACTGAAGCTTTCTTT. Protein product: CASSLAANTEAFF. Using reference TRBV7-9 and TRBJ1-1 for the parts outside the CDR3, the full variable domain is DTGVSQNPRHKITKRGQNVTFRCDPISEHNRLYWYRQTLGQGPEFLTYFQNEAQLEKSRLLSDRFSAERPKGSFSTLEIQRTEQGDSAMYLCASSLAANTEAFFGQGTRLTVV.

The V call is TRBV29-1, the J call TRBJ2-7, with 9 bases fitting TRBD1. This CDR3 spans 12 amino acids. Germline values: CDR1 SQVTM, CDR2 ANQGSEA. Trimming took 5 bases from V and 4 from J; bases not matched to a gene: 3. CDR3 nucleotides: TGCAGCGTTCCACAGGGGGCTTACGAGCAGTACTTC. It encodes CSVPQGAYEQYF.

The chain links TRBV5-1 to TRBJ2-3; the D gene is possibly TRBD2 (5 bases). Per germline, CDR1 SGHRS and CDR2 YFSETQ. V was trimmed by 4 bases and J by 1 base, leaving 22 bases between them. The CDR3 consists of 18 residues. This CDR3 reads CASSAGILYLRGTDTQYF. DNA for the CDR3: TGCGCCAGCAGCGCCGGGATCCTTTATCTTCGAGGCACAGATACGCAGTATTTT.

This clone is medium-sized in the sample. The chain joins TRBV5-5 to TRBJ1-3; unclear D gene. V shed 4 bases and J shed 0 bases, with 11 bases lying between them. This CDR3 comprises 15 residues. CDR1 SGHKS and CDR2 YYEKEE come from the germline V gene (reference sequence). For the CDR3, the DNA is TGTGCCAGCAGCCCGGCCGGACTCTCTGGAAACACCATATATTTT. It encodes CASSPAGLSGNTIYF.

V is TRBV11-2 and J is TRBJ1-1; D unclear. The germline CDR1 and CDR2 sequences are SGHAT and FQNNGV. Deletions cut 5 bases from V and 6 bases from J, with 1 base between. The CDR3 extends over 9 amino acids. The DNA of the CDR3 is TGTGCCAGCAGCCCTGAAGCTTTCTTT. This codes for CASSPEAFF. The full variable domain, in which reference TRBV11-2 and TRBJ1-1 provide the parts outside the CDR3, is EAGVAQSPRYKIIEKRQSVAFWCNPISGHATLYWYQQILGQGPKLLIQFQNNGVVDDSQLPKDRFSAERLKGVDSTLKIQPAKLEDSAVYLCASSPEAFFGQGTRLTVV.

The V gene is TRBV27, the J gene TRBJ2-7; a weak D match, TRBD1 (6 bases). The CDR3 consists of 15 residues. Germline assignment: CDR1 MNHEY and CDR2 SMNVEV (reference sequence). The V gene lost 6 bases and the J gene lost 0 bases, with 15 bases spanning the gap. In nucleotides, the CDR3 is TGTGCCAGCAGCCTGACAGGCCCGGCCTCCTACGAGCAGTACTTC. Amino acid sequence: CASSLTGPASYEQYF.

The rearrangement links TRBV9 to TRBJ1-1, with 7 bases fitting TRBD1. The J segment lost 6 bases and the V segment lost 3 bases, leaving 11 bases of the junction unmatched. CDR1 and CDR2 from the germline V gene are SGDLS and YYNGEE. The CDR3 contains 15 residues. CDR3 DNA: TGTGCCAGCAGCGCAAGCCGCACAGGGGTTTCTGAAGCTTTCTTT. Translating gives CASSASRTGVSEAFF. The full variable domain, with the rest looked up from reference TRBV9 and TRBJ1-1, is DSGVTQTPKHLITATGQRVTLRCSPRSGDLSVYWYQQSLDQGLQFLIQYYNGEERAKGNILERFSAQQFPDLHSELNLSSLELGDSALYFCASSASRTGVSEAFFGQGTRLTVV.

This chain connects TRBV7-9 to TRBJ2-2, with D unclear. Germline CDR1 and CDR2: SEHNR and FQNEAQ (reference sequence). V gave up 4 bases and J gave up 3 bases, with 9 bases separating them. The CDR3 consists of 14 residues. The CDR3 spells CASSYDGYTGELFF. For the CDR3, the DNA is TGTGCCAGCAGCTACGACGGATACACCGGGGAGCTGTTTTTT.